The 19 T cell receptor beta chains below all came from one sample that was sequenced in a study of blood T cell repertoires in COVID-19. TCRdb's copy holds only in-frame clones and misses some; the assay was immunoSEQ multiplex PCR. The sample contains about 240,000 clones, approximately 90% of which appear only once. The sequenced sample consisted of peripheral blood. All receptors derive from a woman aged 35 to 49 who had recovered from COVID-19.

The V gene is TRBV6-5, the J gene TRBJ1-6; 10 bases line up with TRBD1. The germline V gene encodes CDR1 MNHEY and CDR2 SVGAGI. The CDR3 has 14 amino acids. The V gene end was trimmed by 8 bases and the J gene end by 4 bases; junction bases not matched to a gene: 2. The CDR3 coding sequence is TGTGCCAGCCGGACAGGGGGGTATAATTCACCCCTCCACTTT. This gives the protein CASRTGGYNSPLHF.

J is TRBJ2-7 and V is TRBV2; 11 nucleotides align to TRBD1. V trimming: 4 bases; J trimming: 2 bases; junction bases outside the gene matches: 4. Looked up from germline, CDR1 is SNHLY and CDR2 is FYNNEI. CDR3 length: 15 residues. The CDR3 region is CASSVGQGGPYEQYF. The CDR3 DNA reads TGTGCCAGCAGTGTGGGACAGGGGGGCCCCTACGAGCAGTACTTC.

The rearrangement links TRBV5-1 to TRBJ1-2; TRBD1 agrees at 8 bases. V trimming: 4 bases; J trimming: 3 bases; junction bases outside the gene matches: 5. CDR3 length: 14 residues. The germline V gene has CDR1 SGHRS and CDR2 YFSETQ. The DNA of the CDR3 is TGCGCCAGCAGCCGAGGACAGGGCCACTATGGCTACACCTTC. It translates to CASSRGQGHYGYTF.

CDR3 nucleotides: TGTGCCAGCAGCTTGCGAGGCAGGGATGAGCAGTTCTTC. It specifies CASSLRGRDEQFF. This chain connects TRBV7-3 to TRBJ2-1, with D maybe TRBD1 (5 bases). Trimming took off 3 bases at V and 8 bases at J, with 11 bases between the two ends. CDR1 SGHTA and CDR2 FQGTGA come from the germline V gene. This CDR3 region has 13 residues.

The rearrangement joins TRBV14 to TRBJ2-7; TRBD1 matches 8 bases. The germline gives CDR1 SGHDN, CDR2 FVKESK. V was clipped by 2 bases and J by 2 bases; unmatched bases: 2. The CDR3 is 14 amino acids. The CDR3 here is CASSQRDRPYEQYF. CDR3 nucleotide sequence: TGTGCCAGCAGCCAAAGGGACAGGCCCTACGAGCAGTACTTC.

This chain uses TRBV5-6 with TRBJ2-1; TRBD2 might be the D (6 bases). Trimming left V 0 bases short and J 4 bases short, with 11 bases between. The CDR3 is made up of 15 amino acids. The germline gives CDR1 SGHDT, CDR2 YYEEEE. CDR3 in DNA: TGTGCCAGCAGCTTGGGGGGCGGGGTATACAATGAGCAGTTCTTC. Translation gives CASSLGGGVYNEQFF.

The chain joins TRBV5-1 to TRBJ2-3; 9 positions agree with TRBD1. Germline CDR1 and CDR2: SGHRS and YFSETQ. Trimming removed 9 bases from V and 0 bases from J; junction bases left unmatched: 8. The CDR3 extends over 15 amino acids. CDR3 in amino acids: CATQDRGASTDTQYF. In DNA, the CDR3 is TGCGCCACCCAGGACAGGGGCGCTAGCACAGATACGCAGTATTTT.

The rearrangement joins TRBV27 to TRBJ1-2, with 7 bases aligning to TRBD1. In germline, CDR1 is MNHEY, CDR2 SMNVEV (reference sequence). V trimming: 5 bases; J trimming: 7 bases; junction bases outside the gene matches: 10. CDR3 size: 14 residues. CDR3 bases: TGTGCCAGCAGTACCCGGGACAGTGGCCCTGGCTACACCTTC. Translating gives CASSTRDSGPGYTF.

The chain has TRBV6-5 and TRBJ2-5; 7 positions agree with TRBD2. With V trimmed by 0 bases and J by 1 base, 5 bases remained unmatched. Germline CDR1 and CDR2: MNHEY and SVGAGI. The CDR3 extends over 16 amino acids. CDR3 amino acids: CASSYSSGRAQETQYF. CDR3 DNA: TGTGCCAGCAGTTACTCGAGTGGGAGGGCCCAAGAGACCCAGTACTTC.

This clone was found once. The chain links TRBV29-1 to TRBJ2-7, with TRBD1 as a possible D gene (5 bases). V lost 4 bases and J 0 bases, leaving 10 bases between the germline ends. The CDR3 is 13 residues long. From germline, CDR1 is SQVTM and CDR2 ANQGSEA. The CDR3 DNA reads TGCAGCGTTGGGGGCAGAAACTCCTACGAGCAGTACTTC. Amino acid sequence: CSVGGRNSYEQYF.

This clone has more than one count but fewer than ten. Additional DNA sequences in this sample encode the identical CDR3. The chain is built from TRBV6-2 or TRBV6-3 and TRBJ2-5; a weak D match, TRBD2 (6 bases). Trimming shortened V by 2 bases and J by 5 bases, and 6 bases separated the two germline ends. This CDR3 is 12 amino acids long. Germline V gene sequence: CDR1 MNHEY, CDR2 SVGEGT. The CDR3, as DNA: TGTGCCAGCAGTTACGGGGGGGAGACCCAGTACTTC. This gives the protein CASSYGGETQYF.

The chain joins TRBV10-1 to TRBJ2-2; the match to TRBD2 covers 8 bases. The V gene end was trimmed by 11 bases and the J gene end by 5 bases; junction bases not matched to a gene: 25. Germline assignment: CDR1 WNHNN and CDR2 SYGVQD (reference sequence). The CDR3 covers 19 residues. For the CDR3, the DNA is TGCGCCCCCAACCAACCCCCTGGGTGGGTGGGCGGGGGGACCGGGGAGCTGTTTTTT. Translated, it gives CAPNQPPGWVGGGTGELFF.

The chain couples TRBV10-3 to TRBJ2-3; 10 bases line up with TRBD2. V was pared by 4 bases and J by 2 bases, with 9 bases of the junction left unmatched. The CDR3 contains 17 residues. The germline V gene has CDR1 ENHRY and CDR2 SYGVKD. CDR3 amino acids: CAISGPAGLADTDTQYF. The CDR3 coding sequence is TGTGCCATCAGTGGGCCCGCCGGACTAGCGGACACAGATACGCAGTATTTT.

V gene TRBV6-5 combines with J gene TRBJ1-5, with 8 bases fitting TRBD1. This CDR3 contains 15 residues. Germline-derived CDR1 and CDR2 are MNHEY and SVGAGI. The V and J ends lost 6 bases and 4 bases, in that order; junction bases with no gene match: 8. CDR3 in DNA: TGTGCCAGCAGGTTACAGGGGGTGGGTAATCAGCCCCAGCATTTT. It codes for CASRLQGVGNQPQHF.

The chain employs TRBV24-1 and TRBJ1-1, with a weak D call TRBD1 (6 bases). Germline V gene data show CDR1 as KGHDR and CDR2 as SFDVKD. The CDR3 consists of 11 residues. Trimming cost V 6 bases and J 5 bases, with 6 bases left between them. CDR3 protein: CATSRGTEAFF. The CDR3 DNA reads as TGTGCCACCAGTAGGGGGACTGAAGCTTTCTTT.

This clone was seen a handful of times. The chain joins TRBV19 to TRBJ1-2; D is possibly TRBD1 (5 bases). V lost 7 bases to trimming and J lost 4 bases, with 13 bases between them. This CDR3 region has 13 residues. Germline V gives CDR1 LNHDA, CDR2 SQIVND (reference sequence). The CDR3 loop reads CASTHRIGYGYTF. The DNA for the CDR3 is TGTGCCAGTACCCACAGGATCGGCTATGGCTACACCTTC.

The genes are TRBV5-6 and TRBJ2-5; 8 nucleotides align to TRBD1. CDR3 size: 14 residues. Germline CDR1 SGHDT, CDR2 YYEEEE. Trimming cost V 4 bases and J 1 base; bases outside gene matches: 3. The CDR3 DNA sequence: TGTGCCAGCAGCCTCAGGGGGCCCCAAGAGACCCAGTACTTC. Amino acid sequence: CASSLRGPQETQYF.

The chain uses TRBV5-1 and TRBJ2-7; D perhaps matches TRBD2 (6 bases). CDR1 SGHRS and CDR2 YFSETQ come from the germline V gene. This CDR3 has 13 residues. V gave up 0 bases and J gave up 4 bases, with 8 bases separating them. For the CDR3, the DNA is TGCGCCAGCAGCTTGGGGCGGGATTACGAGCAGTACTTC. Amino acids: CASSLGRDYEQYF.

The chain is built from TRBV27 and TRBJ1-2; weak D call: TRBD1 (5 bases). The V and J ends lost 0 bases and 4 bases respectively, with 12 bases between them. Germline CDR1 MNHEY, CDR2 SMNVEV (reference sequence). CDR3 size: 15 residues. CDR3 residues: CASSLSPGGGYGYTF. CDR3 coding DNA: TGTGCCAGCAGTTTATCCCCGGGGGGGGGCTATGGCTACACCTTC.